The 27 T cell receptor beta chains reported below all come from one sample, sequenced in a study of shared clonotypes between healthy human individuals. Only in-frame clones appear in the TCRdb table, and some are missing; sequencing was by immunoSEQ multiplex PCR. The sample lists some 580,000 clones; 95% to 98% were seen once. Sequencing was performed on naive CD4+ T cells sorted from blood. Documented subset: CD45RA+ positively selected. The receptors originated from a woman in her twenties or thirties in good health.

The chain joins TRBV19 to TRBJ1-1; D is unclear. Trimming stripped 6 bases from V and 0 bases from J, with 11 bases between. Germline V gene sequence: CDR1 LNHDA, CDR2 SQIVND (reference sequence). The CDR3 has 14 amino acids. CDR3: CASRNYSLNTEAFF. For the CDR3, the DNA is TGTGCCAGTAGAAACTACAGTTTGAACACTGAAGCTTTCTTT. Supplemented by reference TRBV19 and TRBJ1-1, the full variable domain reads DGGITQSPKYLFRKEGQNVTLSCEQNLNHDAMYWYRQDPGQGLRLIYYSQIVNDFQKGDIAEGYSVSREKKESFPLTVTSAQKNPTAFYLCASRNYSLNTEAFFGQGTRLTVV.

V gene TRBV5-1 combines with J gene TRBJ2-1; 14 bases map to TRBD2. V shed 3 bases and J 9 bases; nucleotides not matched to a gene: 5. Germline values: CDR1 SGHRS, CDR2 YFSETQ. CDR3 length: 15 residues. CDR3 DNA: TGCGCCAGCAGCTCCGGGACTAGCGGGAGTGGTGAGCAGTTCTTC. It is translated as CASSSGTSGSGEQFF.

The table lists this clone with a count of one. The sample contains more than one DNA sequence encoding this CDR3. The genes are TRBV11-2 and TRBJ2-7; D gene unclear. The length of the CDR3 is 12 residues. CDR1 and CDR2 from the germline V gene are SGHAT and FQNNGV. Trimming left V 0 bases short and J 5 bases short, with 5 bases between. The CDR3 protein is CASSLDTHEQYF. The CDR3 DNA is TGTGCCAGCAGCTTAGATACACACGAGCAGTACTTC. The complete variable domain, with remaining parts taken from reference TRBV11-2 and TRBJ2-7, reads EAGVAQSPRYKIIEKRQSVAFWCNPISGHATLYWYQQILGQGPKLLIQFQNNGVVDDSQLPKDRFSAERLKGVDSTLKIQPAKLEDSAVYLCASSLDTHEQYFGPGTRLTVT.

Remarks on this clone: This same CDR3 is encoded by further DNA sequences in the sample. This chain joins TRBV6-6 and TRBJ2-7; no firm D call. The germline V gene has CDR1 MNHNY and CDR2 SVGAGI (reference sequence). Trimming took off 2 bases at V and 0 bases at J, with 11 bases between the two ends. The CDR3 has 15 amino acids. The CDR3 region has the DNA TGTGCCAGCAGTTACCCTGGACGGAGCTCCTACGAGCAGTACTTC. It is translated as CASSYPGRSSYEQYF.

The chain has TRBV14 and TRBJ2-3; the D gene could be TRBD1 or TRBD2 (5 bases each). Trimming removed 2 bases at V and 1 base at J, with 16 bases between. Germline V gene sequence: CDR1 SGHDN, CDR2 FVKESK. CDR3 length: 17 residues. CDR3 protein: CASSQFTRGSGTDTQYF. In nucleotides, the CDR3 is TGTGCCAGCAGCCAATTCACCCGGGGCTCTGGCACAGATACGCAGTATTTT.

The rearrangement links TRBV7-9 to TRBJ1-2, with TRBD1 identical over 7 bases. The CDR3 sequence is 15 residues long. Looked up from germline, CDR1 is SEHNR and CDR2 is FQNEAQ (reference sequence). Trimming at V came to 5 bases and at J to 0 bases, leaving 6 bases not matched to a gene. CDR3 bases: TGTGCCAGCAGCGCGAGGACAGGTGCTAACTATGGCTACACCTTC. This sequence encodes CASSARTGANYGYTF.

The chain recombines TRBV7-9 with TRBJ1-1; D may be TRBD1 (6 bases). Trimming pared 1 base from V and 5 bases from J, leaving 17 bases between. The CDR3 loop spans 16 amino acids. Germline V gene sequence: CDR1 SEHNR, CDR2 FQNEAQ (reference sequence). Here the CDR3 reads CASSLGYGTNRTEAFF. Written as DNA, the CDR3 is TGTGCCAGCAGCTTAGGTTACGGGACAAATCGAACTGAAGCTTTCTTT. The whole variable domain, filled in from reference TRBV7-9 and TRBJ1-1, reads DTGVSQNPRHKITKRGQNVTFRCDPISEHNRLYWYRQTLGQGPEFLTYFQNEAQLEKSRLLSDRFSAERPKGSFSTLEIQRTEQGDSAMYLCASSLGYGTNRTEAFFGQGTRLTVV.

The sample holds one count of this clone. V gene TRBV9 combines with J gene TRBJ2-7; D perhaps matches TRBD1 (5 bases). Germline V gene sequence: CDR1 SGDLS, CDR2 YYNGEE. V lost 0 bases and J lost 6, with 19 bases in between. The CDR3 is 16 residues long. The CDR3: CASSVEVPGPPFEQYF. CDR3 DNA sequence: TGTGCCAGCAGCGTAGAAGTGCCAGGGCCTCCGTTCGAGCAGTACTTC.

The chain joins TRBV4-2 to TRBJ1-4; no definite D call. CDR1 is LGHNA, CDR2 YNFKEQ, per germline. V lost 0 bases to trimming and J lost 10 bases, with 15 bases between them. The CDR3 contains 15 residues. CDR3 nucleotides: TGTGCCAGCAGCCAAGACATCCCTAGTTTCGGAAAACTGTTTTTT. It codes for CASSQDIPSFGKLFF.

The J gene is TRBJ2-3, the V gene TRBV28; D is unresolved. CDR1 is MDHEN, CDR2 SYDVKM, per germline. V shed 4 bases and J shed 5 bases, with 10 bases lying between them. This CDR3 is built from 13 residues. The CDR3 DNA sequence: TGTGCCAGCAGTTGGATAGGTGGAGATACGCAGTATTTT. Its protein is CASSWIGGDTQYF.

CDR3 sequence reads: CASSEPGQGNEQFF. The DNA for the CDR3 is TGTGCCAGCAGTGAGCCGGGACAGGGGAATGAGCAGTTCTTC. The chain recombines TRBV6-1 with TRBJ2-1, with TRBD1 matching 10 bases. Germline-derived CDR1 and CDR2 are MNHNS and SASEGT. This CDR3 is built from 14 residues. V lost 3 bases to trimming and J lost 7 bases; unmatched junction nucleotides: 3.

V gene TRBV19 combines with J gene TRBJ2-5; 7 bases are a match to TRBD2. The end of the DNA fits TRBJ2-7 better, so the J call may be wrong. Germline V lookup: CDR1 LNHDA, CDR2 SQIVND (reference sequence). The CDR3 has 12 amino acids. The CDR3 is CASSRTSYEQYF. CDR3 bases: TGTGCCAGTAGCCGGACTAGCTACGAGCAGTACTTC.

This chain connects TRBV28 to TRBJ2-6; 8 bases fit TRBD1. CDR1 is MDHEN, CDR2 SYDVKM, per germline. The CDR3 runs 17 residues. Trimming cost V 3 bases and J 1 base; bases outside gene matches: 5. The CDR3 loop reads CASSFRTGSSGANVLTF. CDR3 nucleotide sequence: TGTGCCAGCAGTTTCCGGACAGGGAGTTCTGGGGCCAACGTCCTGACTTTC.

The chain has TRBV18 and TRBJ1-2; TRBD1 aligns across 7 bases. CDR1 and CDR2 from the germline V gene are KGHSH and LQKENI. CDR3 length: 13 amino acids. After removal of 2 bases from V and 6 bases from J, the junction contained 3 bases not matched to a gene. The CDR3 nucleotides are TGTGCCAGCTCACCAGCGACAGGGAATGGCTACACCTTC. The encoded protein is CASSPATGNGYTF.

This clone was detected once. The chain employs TRBV4-1 and TRBJ2-3; TRBD1 matches 8 bases. J was trimmed by 0 bases and V by 4 bases; bases with no gene match: 3. Germline V gene lookup returns CDR1 MGHRA and CDR2 YSYEKL. CDR3 length: 15 residues. For the CDR3, the DNA is TGCGCCAGCAGCCTACGACAGGGGAGCACAGATACGCAGTATTTT. The encoded protein is CASSLRQGSTDTQYF.

The V gene is TRBV5-1, the J gene TRBJ2-5; D gene unclear. Germline V CDR1 and CDR2: SGHRS, YFSETQ. The CDR3 contains 12 residues. The germline V and J ends were trimmed by 1 base and 1 base, with 2 bases remaining between them. The CDR3 protein is CASSLTQETQYF. The CDR3 bases are TGCGCCAGCAGCTTGACCCAAGAGACCCAGTACTTC.

The count of this clone is one. The chain has TRBV14 and TRBJ1-5; no reliable D call. Germline CDR1 is SGHDN and CDR2 is FVKESK. Trimming removed 0 bases at V and 5 bases at J, with 5 bases between. There are 13 residues in the CDR3. CDR3 sequence: CASSQDSYQPQHF. The CDR3 region has the DNA TGTGCCAGCAGCCAAGACAGTTATCAGCCCCAGCATTTT. The variable domain in full, completed from reference TRBV14 and TRBJ1-5, reads EAGVTQFPSHSVIEKGQTVTLRCDPISGHDNLYWYRRVMGKEIKFLLHFVKESKQDESGMPNNRFLAERTGGTYSTLKVQPAELEDSGVYFCASSQDSYQPQHFGDGTRLSIL.

A note on this clone: The identical CDR3 is also encoded by other nucleotide sequences in the sample. The genes are TRBV19 and TRBJ2-7; the match to TRBD2 covers 12 bases. The CDR3 loop spans 15 amino acids. CDR1 and CDR2 (germline): LNHDA, SQIVND (reference sequence). J was trimmed by 3 bases and V by 3 bases; bases with no gene match: 3. The CDR3 protein is CASSIGLAGIYEQYF. In nucleotides, the CDR3 is TGTGCCAGTAGTATCGGACTAGCGGGAATCTACGAGCAGTACTTC.

The chain has TRBV30 and TRBJ1-1; 8 bases map to TRBD1. The CDR3 extends over 13 amino acids. The germline V gene encodes CDR1 GTSNPN and CDR2 SVGIG (reference sequence). J was trimmed by 1 base and V by 6 bases; bases with no gene match: 4. In nucleotides, the CDR3 is TGTGCCTGCCCGACAGGGGCGAACACTGAAGCTTTCTTT. Protein: CACPTGANTEAFF.

This rearrangement joins TRBV19 to TRBJ2-1; 7 bases are a match to TRBD2. Germline CDR1 LNHDA, CDR2 SQIVND (reference sequence). This CDR3 contains 16 residues. Unmatched junction bases numbered 10, after V lost 5 bases and J lost 3 bases. CDR3 DNA: TGTGCCAGTAGTTCGGGGAGCGGGGATCTCTACAATGAGCAGTTCTTC. It specifies CASSSGSGDLYNEQFF. Together with reference TRBV19 and TRBJ2-1, the CDR3 gives the full variable domain: DGGITQSPKYLFRKEGQNVTLSCEQNLNHDAMYWYRQDPGQGLRLIYYSQIVNDFQKGDIAEGYSVSREKKESFPLTVTSAQKNPTAFYLCASSSGSGDLYNEQFFGPGTRLTVL.

The chain uses TRBV29-1 and TRBJ1-1; tentatively, D is TRBD1 (6 bases). V lost 4 bases to trimming and J lost 1 base, with 13 bases between them. The CDR3 is made up of 14 amino acids. Per germline, CDR1 SQVTM and CDR2 ANQGSEA. The CDR3 is CSVGLGAWNTEAFF. CDR3 nucleotides: TGCAGCGTTGGGTTGGGGGCTTGGAACACTGAAGCTTTCTTT. Drawing the rest from reference TRBV29-1 and TRBJ1-1, the complete variable domain is SAVISQKPSRDICQRGTSLTIQCQVDSQVTMMFWYRQQPGQSLTLIATANQGSEATYESGFVIDKFPISRPNLTFSTLTVSNMSPEDSSIYLCSVGLGAWNTEAFFGQGTRLTVV.

The gene calls are TRBV7-7 and TRBJ2-5; D may be TRBD1 (5 bases). Trimming left V 1 base short and J 1 base short, with 13 bases between. The V gene's germline CDR1 is SSHAT and CDR2 FNYEAQ (reference sequence). CDR3 length equals 16 residues. Here the CDR3 reads CASSLGPQGIQETQYF. The CDR3 DNA reads TGTGCCAGCAGCTTAGGGCCTCAGGGTATCCAAGAGACCCAGTACTTC.

The chain employs TRBV19 and TRBJ2-1; D unresolved. CDR1 is LNHDA, CDR2 SQIVND, per germline (reference sequence). CDR3 length equals 12 residues. Between the trimmed V and J ends, which lost 3 bases and 7 bases, there was a span of 7 bases. CDR3 sequence reads: CASSMQENEQFF. The CDR3 DNA is TGTGCCAGTAGTATGCAAGAAAATGAGCAGTTCTTC.

The rearrangement joins TRBV18 to TRBJ1-3, with unresolved D. Trimming stripped 4 bases from V and 4 bases from J, with 11 bases between. The V gene's germline CDR1 is KGHSH and CDR2 LQKENI. The CDR3 has 14 residues. CDR3 nucleotide sequence: TGTGCCAGCTCACGACCGACGGTGGGAAACACCATATATTTT. Translated: CASSRPTVGNTIYF.

The chain is built from TRBV27 and TRBJ2-1, with unresolved D. CDR3 length equals 15 residues. Germline V gene lookup returns CDR1 MNHEY and CDR2 SMNVEV (reference sequence). The ends were cut back, 2 bases at V and 0 bases at J, with 8 bases in the middle. The CDR3 loop is CASSLSATSYNEQFF. Written as DNA, the CDR3 is TGTGCCAGCAGTTTAAGCGCGACCTCCTACAATGAGCAGTTCTTC.

This rearrangement joins TRBV30 to TRBJ1-2; a possible D gene is TRBD1 (5 bases). The CDR3 has 16 residues. The germline V and J ends were trimmed by 3 bases and 0 bases, with 17 bases remaining between them. Germline CDR1 and CDR2: GTSNPN and SVGIG (reference sequence). The CDR3 DNA reads as TGTGCCTGGAGCCCCTCTAGACAGATAGCTAACTATGGCTACACCTTC. Protein: CAWSPSRQIANYGYTF.

The chain employs TRBV5-1 and TRBJ2-1; possibly TRBD1 or TRBD2 for D (5 bases each). In germline, CDR1 is SGHRS, CDR2 YFSETQ. V was clipped by 4 bases and J by 2 bases, with 10 bases between them. The CDR3 is 14 amino acids. The CDR3 spells CASSPGGPYNEQFF. The CDR3, as DNA: TGCGCCAGCAGCCCTGGGGGTCCCTACAATGAGCAGTTCTTC.